This T cell receptor (beta chain) was recovered during a study of CD8+ T cells in alopecia areata. Sorting of CD4+ cells into CD25+CD127- cells was carried out for a few patients. Lesional scalp tissue (obtained by punch biopsy) and peripheral blood were collected from alopecia areata patients. CD4+ and CD8+ T cells were sorted from PBMCs stained for CD3, CD4 and CD8. The CDR3 loop spans 13 amino acids. Germline loops: CDR1 SQVTM, CDR2 ANQGSEA. Trimming pared 4 bases from V and 4 bases from J, leaving 11 bases between. Notes on this clone: No antigen is known for it.

Study observations and caveats: Scalp samples also contribute reads from the resident alphabeta T cells found in normal skin.

RNA was isolated and reverse transcribed to cDNA, the sequencing template. Only in-frame clones appear in the TCRdb table, and some are missing; sequencing was by immunoSEQ multiplex PCR. The sample has some 14,000 clones, roughly three fifths seen once; the top ten hold 3.9%. The sample consisted of CD4+ Tregs sorted from blood. The chain links TRBV29-1 to TRBJ2-4; D possibly matches TRBD1 or TRBD2 (5 bases each). The clonotype originates from a human donor with alopecia areata. CDR3 nucleotide sequence: TGCAGCGTTGCTAGGGACGTGAAAAACATTCAGTACTTC. This sequence encodes CSVARDVKNIQYF.